The T cell receptor beta chain under discussion was sequenced for a study of shared clonotypes between healthy human individuals. Study at large: Ranging from 18 to 49 in age, donors were a couple of women and a few men.

TCRdb keeps only in-frame clones here, not all; method: immunoSEQ multiplex PCR. The sample lists about 2.5 million clones; around 92% were seen once. Study observations and caveats: Approximately 5.4% of naive CD4 clonotypes were common to a few donors. Non-shared clonotypes displayed generation probabilities falling below those of clonotypes present in all four donors.

J lost 0 bases, V lost 1 base, and 8 bases had no gene match. Germline CDR1 is SGHTA and CDR2 is FQGTGA. This CDR3 is 18 amino acids long. In regard to this clone: What it recognizes is unknown.

The sample comprised naive CD4+ T cells from PBMCs. The subset denotes: CD45RA+ positively selected. The receptor's source is a man between 18 and 35 years old in good health. Some clones in this sample may be carry-over from other donors' samples. The chain links TRBV7-3 to TRBJ2-7; 11 bases line up with TRBD1. Here the CDR3 reads CASSLKQGQGVSSYEQYF. As DNA, the CDR3 is TGTGCCAGCAGCTTAAAACAGGGACAGGGGGTAAGCTCCTACGAGCAGTACTTC.